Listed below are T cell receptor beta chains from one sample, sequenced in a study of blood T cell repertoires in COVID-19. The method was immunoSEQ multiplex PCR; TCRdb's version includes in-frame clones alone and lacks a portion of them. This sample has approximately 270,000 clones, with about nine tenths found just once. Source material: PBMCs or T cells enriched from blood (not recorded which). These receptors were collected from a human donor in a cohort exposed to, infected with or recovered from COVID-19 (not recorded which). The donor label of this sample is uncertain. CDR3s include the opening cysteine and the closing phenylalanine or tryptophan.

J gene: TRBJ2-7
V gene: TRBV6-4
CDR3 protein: CRTRGSYEQYF

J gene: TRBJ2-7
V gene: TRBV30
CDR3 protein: CAWSVRWPSGGYEQYF

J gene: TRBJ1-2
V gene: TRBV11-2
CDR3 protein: CASSLRQGRYTF

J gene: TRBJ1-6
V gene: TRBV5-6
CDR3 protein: CASSWTGTGGSPLHF

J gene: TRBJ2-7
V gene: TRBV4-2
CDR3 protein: CASSRGAGGPVLDEQYF

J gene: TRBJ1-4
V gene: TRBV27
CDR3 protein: CASSRAQTPQGWWSATNEKLFF

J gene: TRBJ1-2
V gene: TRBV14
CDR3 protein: CASSQDLVQSYGYTF

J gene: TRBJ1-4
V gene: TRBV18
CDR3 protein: CASSPRQDEKLFF

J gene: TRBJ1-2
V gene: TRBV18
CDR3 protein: CASSPPTGNGYGYTF

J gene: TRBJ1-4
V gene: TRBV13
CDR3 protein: CASSFITGWAPSDEKLFF

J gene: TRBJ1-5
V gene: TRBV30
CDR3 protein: CAWSREVGNQPQHF

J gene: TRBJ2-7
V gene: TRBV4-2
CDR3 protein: CASSQSTGVFYEQYF

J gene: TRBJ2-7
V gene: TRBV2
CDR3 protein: CASSRQLSYEQYF

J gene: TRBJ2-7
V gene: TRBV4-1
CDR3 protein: CASSRMGQDFAYEQYF

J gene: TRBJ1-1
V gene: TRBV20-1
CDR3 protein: CSASPTNSQGRGTEAFF

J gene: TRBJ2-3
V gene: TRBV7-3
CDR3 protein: CASSLDGGDTQYF

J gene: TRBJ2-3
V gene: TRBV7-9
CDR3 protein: CASSLDGRLVDTQYF

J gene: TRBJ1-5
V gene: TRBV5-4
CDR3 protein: CASSLRGQGTPQHF

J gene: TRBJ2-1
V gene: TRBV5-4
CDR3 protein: CASSYIAGNEQFF

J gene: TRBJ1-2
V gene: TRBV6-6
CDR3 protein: CASSPRVTPGLIYGYTF

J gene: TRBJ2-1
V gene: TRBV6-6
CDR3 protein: CASSRPNQGFSYNEQFF

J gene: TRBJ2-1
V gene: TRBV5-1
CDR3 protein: CASSLTGKVLSNEQFF

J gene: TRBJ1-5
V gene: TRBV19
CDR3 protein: CASSLQGSQPQHF

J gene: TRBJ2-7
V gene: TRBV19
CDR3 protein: CASSSPRDSPYEQYF

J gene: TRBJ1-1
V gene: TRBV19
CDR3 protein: CASSTDRGHTEAFF

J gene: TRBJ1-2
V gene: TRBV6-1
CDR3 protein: CASSEAAYGYTF

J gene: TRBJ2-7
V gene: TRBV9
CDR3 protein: CASSFTGVGEQYF

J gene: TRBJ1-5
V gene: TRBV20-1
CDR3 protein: CSASPWDRGLDQPQHF

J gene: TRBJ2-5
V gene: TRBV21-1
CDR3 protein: CASSQQGQGVLETQYF

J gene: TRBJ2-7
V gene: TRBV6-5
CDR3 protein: CASSYAGGLDYEQYF

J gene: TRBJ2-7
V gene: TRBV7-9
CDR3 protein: CASSLAGTANVEQYF

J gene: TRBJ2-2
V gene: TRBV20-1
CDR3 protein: CSASARGLTGELFF

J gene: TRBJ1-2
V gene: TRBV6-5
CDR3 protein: CASGQGAGYTF

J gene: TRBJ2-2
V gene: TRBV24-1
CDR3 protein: CATSESGLAGGSGDTGELFF

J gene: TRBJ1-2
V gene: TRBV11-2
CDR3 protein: CASSPGGSGIWDGYTF

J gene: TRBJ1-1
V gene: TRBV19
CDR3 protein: CASSQIGIGDDSYMNTEAFF

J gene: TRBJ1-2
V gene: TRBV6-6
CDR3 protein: CASSYSLRQGGKRYTF

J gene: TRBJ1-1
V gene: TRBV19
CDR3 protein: CATRGQAAEAFF

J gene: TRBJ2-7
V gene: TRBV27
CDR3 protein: CASSLSTGHEQYF

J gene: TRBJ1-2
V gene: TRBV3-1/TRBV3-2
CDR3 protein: CASKRAGEGYTF

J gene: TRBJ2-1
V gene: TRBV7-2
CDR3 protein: CASSLIARYNEQFF

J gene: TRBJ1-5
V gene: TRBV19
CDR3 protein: CASSIGSYGNQPQHF

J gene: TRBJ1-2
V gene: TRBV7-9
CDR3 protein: CASSLEVWDRGRSSGYTF

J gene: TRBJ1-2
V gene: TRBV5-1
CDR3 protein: CASSLLGTGRLDGYTF

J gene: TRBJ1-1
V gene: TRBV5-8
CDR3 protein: CASRLGYERAEAFF

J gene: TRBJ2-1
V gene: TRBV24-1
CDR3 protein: CATSHPLQGHSYNEQFF

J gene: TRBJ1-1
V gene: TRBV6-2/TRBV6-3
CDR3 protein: CASSSPGQYMNTEAFF